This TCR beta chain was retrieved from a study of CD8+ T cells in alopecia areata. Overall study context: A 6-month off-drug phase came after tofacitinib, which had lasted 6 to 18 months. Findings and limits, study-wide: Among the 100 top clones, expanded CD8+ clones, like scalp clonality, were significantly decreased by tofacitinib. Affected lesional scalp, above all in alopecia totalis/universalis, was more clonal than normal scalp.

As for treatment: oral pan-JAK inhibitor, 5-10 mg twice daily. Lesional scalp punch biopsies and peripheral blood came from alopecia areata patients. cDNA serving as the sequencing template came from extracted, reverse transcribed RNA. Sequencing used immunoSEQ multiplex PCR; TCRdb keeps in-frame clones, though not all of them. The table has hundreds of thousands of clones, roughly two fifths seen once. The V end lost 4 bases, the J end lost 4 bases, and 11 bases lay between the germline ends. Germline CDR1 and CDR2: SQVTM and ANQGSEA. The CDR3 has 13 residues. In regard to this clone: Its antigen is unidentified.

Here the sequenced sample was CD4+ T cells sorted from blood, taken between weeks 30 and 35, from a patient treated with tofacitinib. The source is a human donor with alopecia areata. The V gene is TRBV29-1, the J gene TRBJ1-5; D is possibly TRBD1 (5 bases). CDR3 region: CSVVPGMNQPQHF. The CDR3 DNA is TGCAGCGTTGTTCCAGGGATGAATCAGCCCCAGCATTTT.